A single sample is the source of the 19 T cell receptor beta chains below, sequenced in a study of Graves' ophthalmopathy and Graves' hyperthyroidism. CDR3 regions of TCR beta were amplified from RNA transcripts. Amplification began with first-round RT-PCR using HTBI primers, then second-round multiplex PCR was performed. One entry per CDR3 protein, called by TCRdb with MiXCR from the multiplex PCR reads. The data show approximately 150,000 distinct CDR3 sequences, around 39% seen once. Sequenced material: peripheral blood. These receptors were collected from a man younger than 45 with Graves' ophthalmopathy.

This chain connects TRBV28 to TRBJ2-7; 7 bases agree with TRBD1. J was trimmed by 5 bases and V by 3 bases; bases with no gene match: 10. Germline lookup yields CDR1 MDHEN and CDR2 SYDVKM. The CDR3 runs 15 residues. CDR3 loop: CASSFESRGTHEQYF. In DNA form, the CDR3 reads TGTGCCAGCAGTTTCGAAAGCAGGGGGACCCACGAGCAGTACTTC.

The chain uses TRBV6-1 and TRBJ2-7; 9 nucleotides line up with TRBD1. Trimming removed 8 bases from V and 7 bases from J; junction bases left unmatched: 12. The CDR3 is 14 amino acids. In germline, CDR1 is MNHNS, CDR2 SASEGT. CDR3 sequence: CASGPGQGLEEQYF. DNA for the CDR3: TGTGCCAGCGGACCGGGACAGGGCCTGGAAGAGCAGTACTTC.

The V call is TRBV12-3 or TRBV12-4, the J call TRBJ1-1; no clear D. Trimming pared 1 base from V and 7 bases from J, leaving 13 bases between. The CDR3 has 14 amino acids. The CDR3 sequence: CASSLVPGINEAFF. CDR3 sequence (DNA): TGTGCCAGCAGTTTAGTCCCGGGGATTAATGAAGCTTTCTTT.

The V gene is TRBV9, the J gene TRBJ2-5, with D perhaps TRBD1 (6 bases). Trimming took off 4 bases at V and 2 bases at J, with 12 bases between the two ends. The CDR3 totals 14 residues. Germline V gene sequence: CDR1 SGDLS, CDR2 YYNGEE. CDR3 sequence reads: CASSPWTEQETQYF. The CDR3 nucleotides are TGTGCCAGCAGCCCGTGGACAGAACAAGAGACCCAGTACTTC.

There are many counts of this clonotype. The chain is built from TRBV6-5 and TRBJ1-2; 7 nucleotides align to TRBD1. Germline CDR1 is MNHEY and CDR2 is SVGAGI. This CDR3 spans 14 amino acids. J gave up 5 bases and V 5 bases, and 8 bases lay outside the gene matches. The CDR3 sequence: CASSTHGTDYGYTF. CDR3 coding DNA: TGTGCCAGCAGTACCCACGGGACAGATTATGGCTACACCTTC.

CDR3 bases: TGTGCCACCACGACGACAGATCAAGAGACCCAGTACTTC. Its translation: CATTTTDQETQYF. The chain uses TRBV6-1 and TRBJ2-5, with D possibly matching TRBD1 (5 bases). Trimming left V 10 bases short and J 2 bases short, with 14 bases between. This CDR3 is built from 13 residues. Germline V gene sequence: CDR1 MNHNS, CDR2 SASEGT.

The chain couples TRBV28 to TRBJ2-4; 7 bases match TRBD1. From germline, CDR1 is MDHEN and CDR2 SYDVKM. The CDR3 length is 15 residues. With 5 bases clipped from V and 0 bases from J, the junction kept 4 bases outside the gene matches. This CDR3 is CASSPTGLAKNIQYF. The CDR3 DNA sequence: TGTGCCAGCAGTCCGACAGGGCTAGCCAAAAACATTCAGTACTTC.

The chain has TRBV27 and TRBJ1-2; 9 bases line up with TRBD1. Germline-derived CDR1 and CDR2 are MNHEY and SMNVEV (reference sequence). The V segment lost 5 bases and the J segment 2 bases; nucleotides outside the gene matches: 9. The CDR3 has 16 amino acids. The CDR3 nucleotides read TGTGCCAGCAGTGATGTCCGGGACAGGGAGAACTATGGCTACACCTTC. Protein sequence: CASSDVRDRENYGYTF.

The chain carries TRBV28 and TRBJ1-1; D gene uncertain. The CDR3 covers 11 residues. Trimming pared 10 bases from V and 1 base from J, leaving 7 bases between. CDR1 and CDR2 from the germline V gene are MDHEN and SYDVKM. The CDR3 is CATRKNTEAFF. CDR3 DNA sequence: TGTGCCACCCGAAAGAACACTGAAGCTTTCTTT.

This clonotype was counted ten times or more. The CDR3 is CASSYKGHSNQPQHF. The CDR3 nucleotides read TGTGCCAGCAGTTACAAAGGACATTCCAATCAGCCCCAGCATTTT. The chain has TRBV6-5 and TRBJ1-5; a possible D gene is TRBD1 (5 bases). CDR3 length equals 15 residues. CDR1 is MNHEY and CDR2 is SVGAGI in the germline V gene. Trimming took off 2 bases at V and 3 bases at J, with 11 bases between the two ends.

The J gene is TRBJ1-6, the V gene TRBV6-1, with TRBD1 identical over 9 bases. Per the germline V gene, CDR1 is MNHNS and CDR2 is SASEGT. The length of the CDR3 is 17 residues. Trimming cost V 5 bases and J 7 bases; bases outside gene matches: 12. CDR3 coding DNA: TGTGCCAGCAGTCCTCCTGGGACAGGGAATTTAAATTCACCCCTCCACTTT. Translating gives CASSPPGTGNLNSPLHF.

Many counts were recorded for this clonotype. The chain links TRBV19 to TRBJ2-7; 7 bases are a match to TRBD1. This CDR3 spans 14 amino acids. V shed 11 bases, J shed 0 bases, and the junction held 10 bases outside the gene matches. Looked up from germline, CDR1 is LNHDA and CDR2 is SQIVND (reference sequence). The DNA for the CDR3 is TGTGCCGGAGCAAAGGACAGGACCTCCTACGAGCAGTACTTC. This gives the protein CAGAKDRTSYEQYF.

J is TRBJ1-1 and V is TRBV6-2 or TRBV6-3; no reliable D call. The CDR3 covers 13 residues. Germline CDR1 is MNHEY and CDR2 is SVGEGT. V was cut by 2 bases and J by 5 bases, with 9 bases left in between. The CDR3 coding sequence is TGTGCCAGCAGTTACACCTCGGGGACTGAAGCTTTCTTT. It specifies CASSYTSGTEAFF.

The table lists this clonotype with many counts. The J gene is TRBJ2-7, the V gene TRBV29-1; tentatively, D is TRBD1 (6 bases). The CDR3 is made up of 13 amino acids. Between the trimmed V and J ends, which lost 5 bases and 2 bases, there was a span of 13 bases. Per germline, CDR1 SQVTM and CDR2 ANQGSEA. The CDR3 DNA reads TGCAGCGTTAGGACAGCACTGACCTACGAGCAGTACTTC. Its protein product is CSVRTALTYEQYF.

This clonotype appeared many times. The chain couples TRBV29-1 to TRBJ1-1; D remains ambiguous. CDR3 size: 12 residues. V was pared by 4 bases and J by 1 base, with 7 bases between. Germline values: CDR1 SQVTM, CDR2 ANQGSEA. The CDR3 coding sequence is TGCAGCGTTGGTAGGGCGAACACTGAAGCTTTCTTT. Translated, it gives CSVGRANTEAFF.

This clonotype was seen many times. The genes are TRBV12-3 or TRBV12-4 and TRBJ1-1; D ambiguous. The CDR3 runs to 15 residues. V was clipped by 3 bases and J by 3 bases, with 14 bases between them. CDR3 sequence (DNA): TGTGCCAGCAGTTTTTCTGCCACAAGATACACTGAAGCTTTCTTT. Protein: CASSFSATRYTEAFF.

This clonotype came up many times. CDR3 amino acids: CASSSGQGTHEQYF. The CDR3 coding sequence is TGCGCCAGCAGCTCGGGACAGGGGACCCACGAGCAGTACTTC. This chain uses TRBV5-1 with TRBJ2-7; 10 bases fit TRBD1. The CDR3 runs 14 residues. J gave up 5 bases and V 3 bases, and 5 bases lay outside the gene matches. In germline, CDR1 is SGHRS, CDR2 YFSETQ.

This clonotype was recorded at least ten times. V gene TRBV6-1 combines with J gene TRBJ1-2, with 10 bases fitting TRBD1. Trimming removed 6 bases from V and 2 bases from J; junction bases left unmatched: 6. CDR3 length equals 15 residues. CDR1 MNHNS and CDR2 SASEGT come from the germline V gene. CDR3 region: CASRGQGRLNYGYTF. Written as DNA, the CDR3 is TGTGCCAGCAGGGGACAGGGGAGACTCAACTATGGCTACACCTTC.

Many counts were recorded for this clonotype. The chain combines TRBV20-1 with TRBJ2-7; 9 positions match TRBD1. The CDR3 runs to 12 residues. Germline V lookup: CDR1 DFQATT, CDR2 SNEGSKA (reference sequence). V trimming: 2 bases; J trimming: 6 bases; junction bases outside the gene matches: 2. Here the CDR3 DNA reads TGCAGTGCTAGAAGACAGGGGGGCGAGCAGTACTTC. It yields the protein CSARRQGGEQYF.